A selection of T cell receptor beta chains follows, all from one sample in a study of cytotoxic CD8 clonotypes in ibrutinib-treated CLL. Using immunoSEQ multiplex PCR, the repertoire was profiled, and TCRdb retains in-frame clones only, with some absent. The repertoire holds a few hundred thousand clones, with 60% to 80% as singletons. Sequences were derived from PBMCs, sampled after 36 months of ibrutinib treatment. These receptors were obtained from a human donor with chronic lymphocytic leukemia. The CDR3 runs from the conserved cysteine through the conserved F or W. The D gene is left open where the match is weak. The size entry is marked missing in some rows and otherwise reads once, few, many or a size class.

>TRBV4-1|TRBJ1-2|TRBD1|.
CASSQVPGQEYYGYTF
TGCGCCAGCAGCCAAGTCCCGGGACAGGAGTACTATGGCTACACCTTC
>TRBV5-4|TRBJ2-1|.|.
CASSLPLGQLYNEQFF
TGTGCCAGCAGCTTGCCATTGGGGCAGCTATACAATGAGCAGTTCTTC
>TRBV5-6|TRBJ1-5|.|few
CASSLAQRNQPQHF
TGTGCCAGCAGCTTGGCACAGAGAAATCAGCCCCAGCATTTT
>TRBV5-1|TRBJ2-1|.|.
CASRVRVDNEQFF
TGCGCCAGCAGGGTCAGGGTGGACAATGAGCAGTTCTTC
>TRBV27|TRBJ2-5|.|.
CASSPGNHQETQYF
TGTGCCAGCAGTCCCGGGAATCACCAAGAGACCCAGTACTTC
>TRBV27|TRBJ2-7|TRBD1|.
CASSDRGPVTSYEQYF
TGTGCCAGCAGCGACAGGGGGCCTGTTACCTCCTACGAGCAGTACTTC
>TRBV5-1|TRBJ2-7|.|.
CASSLADGIRYF
TGCGCCAGCAGCTTGGCCGACGGGATTCGGTACTTC
>TRBV19|TRBJ2-2|.|.
CASSISGTGELFF
TGTGCCAGTAGTATATCCGGCACCGGGGAGCTGTTTTTT
>TRBV6-6|TRBJ1-1|.|.
CASSYGGPNTEAFF
TGTGCCAGCAGTTATGGGGGGCCGAACACTGAAGCTTTCTTT
>TRBV2|TRBJ1-3|TRBD1|.
CASKGAISSGNTIYF
TGTGCCAGCAAGGGGGCCATTTCCTCTGGAAACACCATATATTTT
>TRBV4-3|TRBJ2-3|TRBD2|.
CASGEGWTSGLGGRTDTQYF
TGCGCCAGCGGAGAGGGCTGGACTAGCGGGTTGGGGGGCCGCACAGATACGCAGTATTTT
>TRBV5-1|TRBJ2-2|TRBD2|.
CASSQTSGGNTGELFF
TGCGCCAGCAGCCAAACTAGCGGGGGTAACACCGGGGAGCTGTTTTTT
>TRBV20-1|TRBJ2-5|.|.
CSAETVETQYF
TGCAGTGCCGAGACTGTGGAGACCCAGTACTTC
>TRBV6-5|TRBJ2-1|TRBD2|.
CASSRLAVFNEQFF
TGTGCCAGCAGTAGACTAGCGGTTTTTAATGAGCAGTTCTTC
>TRBV29-1|TRBJ1-2|.|.
CSVVVSDSYGYTF
TGCAGCGTTGTGGTCTCTGACAGCTATGGCTACACCTTC
>TRBV11-1|TRBJ1-1|TRBD1|.
CASSLLGTGGMTEAFF
TGTGCCAGCAGCTTATTGGGCACAGGGGGCATGACTGAAGCTTTCTTT
>TRBV6-5|TRBJ2-1|.|.
CASSYSFGIEQFF
TGTGCCAGCAGTTACTCGTTTGGGATTGAGCAGTTCTTC
>TRBV4-3|TRBJ2-7|TRBD1|.
CASSPGVGDRDEQYF
TGCGCCAGCAGCCCGGGGGTAGGGGACAGGGACGAGCAGTACTTC
>TRBV10-2|TRBJ2-7|TRBD1|.
CASKDRVYEQYF
TGCGCCAGCAAGGACAGGGTTTACGAGCAGTACTTC
>TRBV9|TRBJ2-6|TRBD2|.
CASSVATTTSGLTSGANVLTF
TGTGCCAGCAGCGTAGCCACGACTACTAGCGGCTTGACTTCAGGGGCCAACGTCCTGACTTTC
>TRBV5-4|TRBJ2-2|TRBD2|.
CASGDQGTSAVGELFF
TGTGCCAGCGGAGACCAAGGGACTAGTGCTGTCGGGGAGCTGTTTTTT
>TRBV19|TRBJ2-7|TRBD2|.
CASSIRGRGLAEIYEQYF
TGTGCCAGTAGTATTAGGGGGAGGGGACTAGCGGAGATCTACGAGCAGTACTTC
>TRBV7-9|TRBJ2-5|TRBD2|few
CASSSHRTIQRERGETQYF
TGTGCCAGCAGCTCTCACAGGACAATACAGCGGGAGAGGGGAGAGACCCAGTACTTC
>TRBV29-1|TRBJ1-2|.|.
CSVVWTAVETF
TGCAGCGTTGTTTGGACGGCCGTGGAAACCTTC
>TRBV9|TRBJ2-1|.|.
CASSAWQEIYNEQFF
TGTGCCAGCAGCGCTTGGCAGGAGATTTACAATGAGCAGTTCTTC
>TRBV7-9|TRBJ1-5|.|few
CASSLGREEPQHF
TGTGCCAGCAGCTTAGGGAGGGAAGAGCCCCAGCATTTT
>TRBV6-1|TRBJ1-4|.|.
CASSERQGTSEKLFF
TGTGCCAGCAGTGAAAGGCAGGGGACTAGTGAAAAACTGTTTTTT
>TRBV25-1|TRBJ1-1|.|.
CASSEYGRPEAFF
TGTGCCAGCAGTGAATACGGCAGGCCTGAAGCTTTCTTT
>TRBV27|TRBJ2-5|TRBD1|.
CASSDRGQETQYF
TGTGCCAGCAGTGACAGGGGGCAAGAGACCCAGTACTTC